The T cell receptor (beta chain) described here comes from a study of CD8 T cells in ankylosing spondylitis. Concerning this clonotype itself: Its matching antigen is unknown.

General study findings and limits: Disease-linked clones reportedly concentrated significantly in matched ankylosing spondylitis synovial fluid. Characteristic, it appeared, of ankylosing spondylitis blood was a TCR beta motif of about eight highly homologous variants.

Libraries for TCR beta were made by quantitative 5'-RACE with molecular barcodes. MiXCR, run by TCRdb on the 5' RACE reads, gives a single entry per CDR3 protein. The table shows 800,000 to 900,000 distinct CDR3 sequences, with around 11% occurring only once. V lost 1 base and J lost 2, with 5 bases in between. The CDR3 loop spans 13 amino acids. Per the germline V gene, CDR1 is SGHRS and CDR2 is YFSETQ. The sequence derives from a male donor with ankylosing spondylitis. Sequenced sample: blood, either unsorted or a sorted T cell fraction (not recorded which). The chain is built from TRBV5-1 and TRBJ2-3; D unresolved. This CDR3 is CASSLFFTDTQYF. As DNA, the CDR3 is TGCGCCAGCAGCTTGTTTTTCACAGATACGCAGTATTTT. The whole variable domain, filled in from reference TRBV5-1 and TRBJ2-3, reads KAGVTQTPRYLIKTRGQQVTLSCSPISGHRSVSWYQQTPGQGLQFLFEYFSETQRNKGNFPGRFSGRQFSNSRSEMNVSTLELGDSALYLCASSLFFTDTQYFGPGTRLTVL.